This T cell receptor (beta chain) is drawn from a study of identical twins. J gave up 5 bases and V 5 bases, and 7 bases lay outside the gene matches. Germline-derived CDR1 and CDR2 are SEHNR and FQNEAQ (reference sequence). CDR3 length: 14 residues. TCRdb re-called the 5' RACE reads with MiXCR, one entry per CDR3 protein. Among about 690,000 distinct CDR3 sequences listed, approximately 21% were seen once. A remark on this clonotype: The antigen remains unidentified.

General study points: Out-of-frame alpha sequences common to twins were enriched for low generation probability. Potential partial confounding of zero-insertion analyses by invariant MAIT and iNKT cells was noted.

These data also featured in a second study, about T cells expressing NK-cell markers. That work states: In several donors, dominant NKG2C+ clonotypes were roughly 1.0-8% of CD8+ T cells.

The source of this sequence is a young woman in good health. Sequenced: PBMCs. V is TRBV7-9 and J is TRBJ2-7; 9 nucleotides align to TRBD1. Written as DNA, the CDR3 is TGTGCCAGCAGCCCGGGACAGGGTAACGACGAGCAGTACTTC. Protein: CASSPGQGNDEQYF. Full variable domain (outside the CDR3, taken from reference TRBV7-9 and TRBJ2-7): DTGVSQNPRHKITKRGQNVTFRCDPISEHNRLYWYRQTLGQGPEFLTYFQNEAQLEKSRLLSDRFSAERPKGSFSTLEIQRTEQGDSAMYLCASSPGQGNDEQYFGPGTRLTVT.